Each of the 30 T cell receptor beta chains below was sequenced from the same sample in a study of OX40 agonist ivuxolimab in advanced cancers. Only in-frame clones appear in the TCRdb table, and some are missing; sequencing was by immunoSEQ multiplex PCR. The data show more than 13,000 clones, approximately 80% seen once. The sample consisted of CD4+ or CD8+ T cells sorted from blood, taken in a trial of the OX40 agonist ivuxolimab. Receptors were obtained from an adult with an advanced solid tumor such as melanoma, head and neck, liver or kidney cancer.

Concerning this clone itself: One end of the junction varies from germline; a read error may be responsible. Other DNA sequences in the same sample also yield this CDR3. The chain is built from TRBV5-4 and TRBJ2-3, with unresolved D. This CDR3 is 12 amino acids long. Germline assignment: CDR1 SGHNT and CDR2 YYREEE (reference sequence). The CDR3 DNA sequence: TGCGCCAGCAGCGTTAGCACAGATACGCAGTATTTT. Translating it yields CASSVSTDTQYF.

The CDR3 DNA reads as TGCGCCAGCAGCGAGGGGCCTATGAACACTGAAGCTTTCTTT. Its protein is CASSEGPMNTEAFF. This rearrangement joins TRBV4-3 to TRBJ1-1, with D possibly being TRBD1 (5 bases). V gave up 5 bases and J gave up 0 bases, with 10 bases separating them. CDR3 length: 14 residues. CDR1 is LGHNA and CDR2 is YSLEER in the germline V gene.

The rearrangement links TRBV5-1 to TRBJ1-1, with no clear D. Germline V gene lookup returns CDR1 SGHRS and CDR2 YFSETQ. Trimming took off 4 bases at V and 0 bases at J, with 10 bases between the two ends. The CDR3 length is 14 residues. The CDR3 spells CASSLQYLNTEAFF. CDR3 nucleotide sequence: TGCGCCAGCAGCCTGCAATACCTGAACACTGAAGCTTTCTTT.

CDR3 protein: CASSLANQGRNSPLHF. The CDR3 bases are TGTGCCAGCAGCTTGGCAAACCAGGGTCGGAATTCACCCCTCCACTTT. The rearrangement links TRBV5-6 to TRBJ1-6, with a possible D match to TRBD1 (5 bases). The CDR3 spans 16 residues. V was clipped by 0 bases and J by 7 bases, with 14 bases between them. CDR1 SGHDT and CDR2 YYEEEE come from the germline V gene.

The V gene is TRBV11-2, the J gene TRBJ2-2; D uncertain. V was cut by 0 bases and J by 2 bases, with 10 bases left in between. The CDR3 has 16 amino acids. Germline CDR1 and CDR2: SGHAT and FQNNGV. The CDR3 is CASSLEAHFNTGELFF. DNA of the CDR3: TGTGCCAGCAGCTTAGAGGCCCATTTCAACACCGGGGAGCTGTTTTTT.

The rearrangement links TRBV19 to TRBJ2-1; D perhaps matches TRBD1 (6 bases). Germline CDR1 LNHDA, CDR2 SQIVND (reference sequence). This CDR3 region has 18 residues. Trimming pared 3 bases from V and 4 bases from J, leaving 22 bases between. The CDR3 is CASSIGTGSLVRYNEQFF. The CDR3 DNA is TGTGCCAGTAGTATTGGTACAGGGAGCCTCGTTAGATACAATGAGCAGTTCTTC.

The chain has TRBV9 and TRBJ1-1; D uncertain. The CDR3 sequence is 16 residues long. Germline V CDR1 and CDR2: SGDLS, YYNGEE. Trimming took 3 bases from V and 0 from J, leaving 15 bases between them. This CDR3 reads CASSAPKGSMNTEAFF. CDR3 DNA sequence: TGTGCCAGCAGCGCCCCGAAGGGCAGTATGAACACTGAAGCTTTCTTT.

The genes are TRBV27 and TRBJ2-7; tentative D call: TRBD2 (6 bases). Trimming removed 3 bases from V and 5 bases from J, with 11 bases in between. The CDR3 totals 13 residues. CDR1 is MNHEY and CDR2 is SMNVEV in the germline V gene (reference sequence). The CDR3 coding sequence is TGTGCCAGCAGTTTTGGCAGGGAGGACGAGCAGTACTTC. Translating gives CASSFGREDEQYF.

The chain uses TRBV2 and TRBJ1-4, with D uncertain. CDR1 and CDR2 from the germline V gene are SNHLY and FYNNEI. The length of the CDR3 is 16 residues. V was cut by 2 bases and J by 0 bases, with 10 bases left in between. This CDR3 is CASSERGPSTNEKLFF. The DNA for the CDR3 is TGTGCCAGCAGTGAACGGGGTCCCTCAACTAATGAAAAACTGTTTTTT.

The chain is built from TRBV7-9 and TRBJ1-2, with a tentative D call TRBD1 (5 bases). Trimming took 3 bases from V and 7 from J, leaving 15 bases between them. Per the germline V gene, CDR1 is SEHNR and CDR2 is FQNEAQ (reference sequence). The CDR3 spans 14 residues. CDR3 DNA sequence: TGTGCCAGCAGCTTGGGGACGGCCCCTAGTGGCTACACCTTC. It codes for CASSLGTAPSGYTF.

The chain recombines TRBV5-1 with TRBJ2-1; D is possibly TRBD2 (6 bases). The CDR3 covers 15 residues. V was trimmed by 4 bases and J by 8 bases, leaving 19 bases between them. The germline gives CDR1 SGHRS, CDR2 YFSETQ. In nucleotides, the CDR3 is TGCGCCAGCAGCCAAGAGGGACTCGCTTGGGATGAGCAGTTCTTC. It encodes CASSQEGLAWDEQFF.

The chain employs TRBV19 and TRBJ1-1; D might be TRBD1 (6 bases). Looked up from germline, CDR1 is LNHDA and CDR2 is SQIVND (reference sequence). The V and J ends lost 0 bases and 5 bases respectively, with 13 bases between them. The CDR3 loop spans 15 amino acids. The CDR3 sequence: CASSIDAGAGTEAFF. The CDR3 nucleotides read TGTGCCAGTAGTATAGATGCAGGGGCGGGGACTGAAGCTTTCTTT.

V usage is TRBV6-5 and J usage is TRBJ1-1, with D hard to call. The V gene's germline CDR1 is MNHEY and CDR2 SVGAGI. The CDR3 contains 14 residues. The V gene lost 4 bases and the J gene lost 1 base, with 10 bases spanning the gap. CDR3 sequence: CASSSWAGNTEAFF. Written as DNA, the CDR3 is TGTGCCAGCAGTTCTTGGGCAGGGAACACTGAAGCTTTCTTT.

Only a few counts were recorded for this clone. The CDR3 is CASSPGGSPLHF. The CDR3 DNA reads as TGTGCCAGCAGTCCAGGGGGTTCACCCCTCCACTTT. This sequence joins TRBV6-5 and TRBJ1-6; 7 bases align to TRBD1. The CDR3 has 12 residues. The V and J ends lost 5 bases and 9 bases, in that order; junction bases with no gene match: 1. Germline V gives CDR1 MNHEY, CDR2 SVGAGI.

The gene calls are TRBV11-3 and TRBJ2-7; D is unresolved. Per the germline V gene, CDR1 is SGHNT and CDR2 is YENEEA. This CDR3 region has 12 residues. V lost 0 bases and J lost 4, with 4 bases in between. The CDR3 here is CASSLDAYEQYF. CDR3 bases: TGTGCCAGCAGCTTAGATGCTTACGAGCAGTACTTC.

The rearrangement uses TRBV12-5 and TRBJ1-5, with 7 nucleotides matching TRBD1. Germline V gives CDR1 LGHNT, CDR2 FRNRAP. The CDR3 totals 15 residues. Losses at the gene ends were 7 bases for V and 5 bases for J; bases not matched to a gene: 11. The DNA of the CDR3 is TGTGCTAGTGCTACTGACAGGGAGCAGCATCAGCCCCAGCATTTT. Its protein is CASATDREQHQPQHF.

V and J are TRBV27 and TRBJ2-2; 7 bases map to TRBD2. The germline V gene has CDR1 MNHEY and CDR2 SMNVEV (reference sequence). The CDR3 consists of 13 residues. Losses at the gene ends were 8 bases for V and 5 bases for J; bases not matched to a gene: 5. The DNA for the CDR3 is TGTGCCAGCCGCGGGGGAGGGACCGGGGAGCTGTTTTTT. Encoded protein: CASRGGGTGELFF.

The chain carries TRBV7-8 and TRBJ2-7; 7 bases align to TRBD1. Germline CDR1 reads SGHVS; CDR2 reads FQNEAQ. V was clipped by 2 bases and J by 5 bases; unmatched bases: 9. There are 15 residues in the CDR3. CDR3 nucleotides: TGTGCCAGCAGCTTACCGGACAGGTTTTGGGACGAGCAGTACTTC. Residues: CASSLPDRFWDEQYF.

The count of this clone is one. The chain has TRBV4-1 and TRBJ2-4; 7 positions agree with TRBD2. Germline assignment: CDR1 MGHRA and CDR2 YSYEKL. This CDR3 has 14 residues. The V and J ends lost 0 bases and 5 bases, in that order; junction bases with no gene match: 1. The CDR3 loop is CASSQEGGENIQYF. For the CDR3, the DNA is TGCGCCAGCAGCCAAGAGGGAGGGGAAAACATTCAGTACTTC.

The chain couples TRBV7-6 to TRBJ2-4; D is unclear. The CDR3 is 12 amino acids. V lost 1 base and J lost 6, with 4 bases in between. Per the germline V gene, CDR1 is SGHVS and CDR2 is FNYEAQ. The chain's CDR3 is CASSLDGNIQYF. Here the CDR3 DNA reads TGTGCCAGCAGCTTAGACGGAAACATTCAGTACTTC.

The chain links TRBV9 to TRBJ2-7; unclear D gene. V lost 0 bases, J lost 4 bases, and 14 bases lay in between. The CDR3 totals 15 residues. CDR1 SGDLS and CDR2 YYNGEE come from the germline V gene. CDR3 in amino acids: CASSVGISTSYEQYF. The CDR3 DNA reads as TGTGCCAGCAGCGTAGGAATATCGACCTCTTACGAGCAGTACTTC.

This CDR3 is CASRLTGGGKNEQYF. The DNA of the CDR3 is TGTGCCAGCAGATTGACAGGGGGTGGGAAAAACGAGCAGTACTTC. The rearrangement joins TRBV28 to TRBJ2-7; 9 bases line up with TRBD1. The CDR3 is 15 residues long. The V segment lost 6 bases and the J segment 5 bases; nucleotides outside the gene matches: 11. Germline loops: CDR1 MDHEN, CDR2 SYDVKM. Drawing the rest from reference TRBV28 and TRBJ2-7, the complete variable domain is DVKVTQSSRYLVKRTGEKVFLECVQDMDHENMFWYRQDPGLGLRLIYFSYDVKMKEKGDIPEGYSVSREKKERFSLILESASTNQTSMYLCASRLTGGGKNEQYFGPGTRLTVT.

V and J are TRBV4-1 and TRBJ2-5; D unresolved. CDR3 length equals 12 residues. Germline lookup yields CDR1 MGHRA and CDR2 YSYEKL. The V end lost 0 bases, the J end lost 5 bases, and 4 bases lay between the germline ends. CDR3 in DNA: TGCGCCAGCAGCCAAGATCCCGAGACCCAGTACTTC. Its protein is CASSQDPETQYF.

This clone turned up a few times. V is TRBV7-6 and J is TRBJ1-6, with D possibly matching TRBD1 (6 bases). Germline CDR1 reads SGHVS; CDR2 reads FNYEAQ. Trimming left V 6 bases short and J 9 bases short, with 15 bases between. The CDR3 sequence is 14 residues long. The CDR3 loop is CASRSAGVPSPLHF. The CDR3 DNA reads TGTGCCAGCAGGTCGGCAGGGGTCCCTTCACCCCTCCACTTT.

CDR3 residues: CASWRGTYEQYF. CDR3 DNA sequence: TGTGCCAGCTGGCGGGGGACCTACGAGCAGTACTTC. J is TRBJ2-7 and V is TRBV6-1; TRBD2 aligns across 7 bases. Germline CDR1 reads MNHNS; CDR2 reads SASEGT. The CDR3 runs to 12 residues. J lost 2 bases, V lost 8 bases, and 3 bases had no gene match.

This chain connects TRBV20-1 to TRBJ1-1, with a tentative D call TRBD1 (6 bases). The V end was cut by 3 bases, the J end by 11 bases, with 13 bases between. Germline V gene lookup returns CDR1 DFQATT and CDR2 SNEGSKA (reference sequence). The CDR3 runs 11 residues. CDR3: CSARGAGWAFF. The CDR3 DNA sequence: TGCAGTGCTAGGGGGGCAGGGTGGGCTTTCTTT.

This clone was seen only once. CDR3 coding DNA: TGCAGCGTTGAAGATGGGACAGGGTATGGCTACACCTTC. Residues: CSVEDGTGYGYTF. The chain uses TRBV29-1 and TRBJ1-2; 9 bases align to TRBD1. Trimming cost V 0 bases and J 5 bases; bases outside gene matches: 1. CDR1 is SQVTM and CDR2 is ANQGSEA in the germline V gene. CDR3 length: 13 residues.

This rearrangement joins TRBV5-1 to TRBJ1-2, with no clear D. CDR3 length: 17 amino acids. Germline values: CDR1 SGHRS, CDR2 YFSETQ. Trimming pared 0 bases from V and 2 bases from J, leaving 17 bases between. CDR3 loop: CASSLGDRREINYGYTF. In DNA form, the CDR3 reads TGCGCCAGCAGCTTGGGGGATAGAAGGGAGATCAACTATGGCTACACCTTC.

The chain is built from TRBV5-4 and TRBJ2-3; 9 bases fit TRBD2. Germline V lookup: CDR1 SGHNT, CDR2 YYREEE (reference sequence). The CDR3 extends over 14 amino acids. V lost 4 bases and J lost 2; bases outside the gene matches: 2. CDR3 sequence (DNA): TGTGCCAGCAGCCCGGGACTAGCCACAGATACGCAGTATTTT. This codes for CASSPGLATDTQYF.

This clone was counted between two and nine times. The chain employs TRBV4-3 and TRBJ1-1; D gene unclear. Germline V gene sequence: CDR1 LGHNA, CDR2 YSLEER. This CDR3 region has 17 residues. The V and J ends lost 0 bases and 3 bases respectively, with 17 bases between them. CDR3 DNA: TGCGCCAGCAGCCAAGAAGGGTGGGCATCTACATACACTGAAGCTTTCTTT. It specifies CASSQEGWASTYTEAFF.